One sample yielded the 10 T cell receptor beta chains listed below, sequenced in a study of radiation and T cells in renal cell carcinoma. Clones were sequenced by immunoSEQ multiplex PCR, and TCRdb holds only the in-frame ones, with some missing. Among 130,000 to 150,000 clones listed, around 88% were seen once. Time point reported: blood 4 weeks post-SBRT, at nephrectomy. The treatment was: 15 Gy SBRT to primary tumor, nephrectomy 4 weeks later. Source: blood, taken from a patient whose treatment included radiotherapy and nephrectomy. These receptors all come from a woman between 45 and 60 years old with renal cell carcinoma.

This rearrangement joins TRBV28 to TRBJ2-5; 9 positions agree with TRBD1. Trimming took 6 bases from V and 5 from J; bases not matched to a gene: 13. CDR1 and CDR2 (germline): MDHEN, SYDVKM. This CDR3 has 16 residues. The CDR3 loop is CASSIEPGQGRETQYF. The CDR3 DNA sequence: TGTGCCAGCAGCATCGAACCGGGACAGGGCAGGGAGACCCAGTACTTC.

V and J are TRBV20-1 and TRBJ2-5; D may be TRBD2 (6 bases). The CDR3 has 11 amino acids. Germline V gene lookup returns CDR1 DFQATT and CDR2 SNEGSKA (reference sequence). Trimming pared 6 bases from V and 5 bases from J, leaving 10 bases between. The CDR3 DNA is TGCAGTGCCCGGGAGATGGAGACCCAGTACTTC. It codes for CSAREMETQYF.

The V call is TRBV7-2, the J call TRBJ2-4; D perhaps matches TRBD2 (6 bases). Between the trimmed V and J ends, which lost 3 bases and 2 bases, there was a span of 8 bases. Germline CDR1 is SGHTA and CDR2 is FQGNSA. The length of the CDR3 is 14 residues. This CDR3 is CASSFGGSKNIQYF. In DNA, the CDR3 is TGTGCCAGCAGCTTCGGGGGTTCCAAAAACATTCAGTACTTC.

The CDR3 loop is CASSQETIGGPQHF. CDR3 nucleotides: TGCGCCAGCAGCCAAGAAACAATAGGGGGGCCCCAGCATTTT. The chain recombines TRBV4-3 with TRBJ1-5; possibly TRBD1 for D (6 bases). V lost 0 bases, J lost 9 bases, and 12 bases lay in between. The CDR3 is made up of 14 amino acids. Germline lookup yields CDR1 LGHNA and CDR2 YSLEER.

The rearrangement joins TRBV18 to TRBJ2-7, with TRBD1 matching 9 bases. Per germline, CDR1 KGHSH and CDR2 LQKENI. With V trimmed by 4 bases and J by 3 bases, 4 bases remained unmatched. The CDR3 runs 14 residues. As DNA, the CDR3 is TGTGCCAGCTCACAAGACAGGGGGATCTACGAGCAGTACTTC. Its protein product is CASSQDRGIYEQYF. Based on the CDR3 plus reference TRBV18 and TRBJ2-7, the full variable domain is NAGVMQNPRHLVRRRGQEARLRCSPMKGHSHVYWYRQLPEEGLKFMVYLQKENIIDESGMPKERFSAEFPKEGPSILRIQQVVRGDSAAYFCASSQDRGIYEQYFGPGTRLTVT.

The chain recombines TRBV7-2 with TRBJ1-5, with TRBD1 as a possible D gene (5 bases). The V gene's germline CDR1 is SGHTA and CDR2 FQGNSA. The CDR3 is 15 amino acids. V was shortened by 2 bases and J by 7 bases, with 15 bases between the two germline ends. Here the CDR3 reads CASSLSASRDQPQHF. The CDR3 coding sequence is TGTGCCAGCAGCTTAAGTGCCTCCCGGGACCAGCCCCAGCATTTT. The complete variable domain, with remaining parts taken from reference TRBV7-2 and TRBJ1-5, reads GAGVSQSPSNKVTEKGKDVELRCDPISGHTALYWYRQSLGQGLEFLIYFQGNSAPDKSGLPSDRFSAERTGGSVSTLTIQRTQQEDSAVYLCASSLSASRDQPQHFGDGTRLSIL.

The genes are TRBV7-3 and TRBJ1-1; no clear D gene. The V and J ends lost 9 bases and 4 bases respectively, with 15 bases between them. This CDR3 has 13 amino acids. Germline CDR1 is SGHTA and CDR2 is FQGTGA. The CDR3 DNA reads TGTGCCAGTTCATTGGGGTATGGCACTGAAGCTTTCTTT. It yields the protein CASSLGYGTEAFF.

The V call is TRBV15, the J call TRBJ1-4; D possibly corresponds to TRBD1 (6 bases). The length of the CDR3 is 13 residues. Germline values: CDR1 LNHNV, CDR2 YYDKDF (reference sequence). V was cut by 6 bases and J by 8 bases, with 13 bases left in between. The CDR3 loop reads CATRRGGGEKLFF. The CDR3 DNA reads as TGTGCCACCAGAAGGGGGGGAGGAGAAAAACTGTTTTTT.

V gene TRBV9 combines with J gene TRBJ2-3; the D is unclear. V was trimmed by 6 bases and J by 3 bases, leaving 11 bases between them. Germline CDR1 and CDR2: SGDLS and YYNGEE. The CDR3 totals 13 residues. In nucleotides, the CDR3 is TGTGCCAGCATACAAGCGAATACAGATACGCAGTATTTT. Its translation is CASIQANTDTQYF.

The CDR3 loop reads CASSLPPADTQYF. The CDR3 DNA is TGTGCCAGCAGCTTACCCCCGGCAGATACGCAGTATTTT. This chain connects TRBV11-2 to TRBJ2-3; D not certain. From germline, CDR1 is SGHAT and CDR2 FQNNGV. There are 13 residues in the CDR3. V was shortened by 2 bases and J by 4 bases, with 7 bases between the two germline ends.